This T cell receptor beta chain is from a study of T cell repertoires in cytomegalovirus infection (dated by TCRdb to the late 2010s). Some background on the complete study: Recently identified HLA-C-restricted CMV epitopes, whose presentation resists viral immunomodulation, were targeted by peptide stimulations together with well-studied HLA-B-restricted epitopes. Because public TCR beta signatures pointed to carriage of CMV infection together with the matching HLA type, the HLA type of each donor mattered for the analysis.

For sequencing, an Illumina HiSeq 1500 was employed. In TCRdb, the public reads were trimmed at Q25 with fastp and aligned with MiXCR, with productive beta chains retained. Rows with one shared CDR3 protein collapse into an entry with the most common genes and DNA. This sample lists some 920,000 distinct CDR3 sequences; around a third were detected once. 11% to 15% of the sample rests with the top ten. The sample's treatment or condition label, in plain terms: in vitro stimulation with specific CMV peptide epitopes to enrich CMV-specific T cells. This clonotype was seen more than once but under ten times. There is no known antigen for this receptor. Per-base qualities were not stored, and no clone one base away is much larger. Overall study results and their limits: The ex vivo response was dominated by HLA-C-restricted CMV-specific TCR beta clonotypes, and the single most frequent clonotype in two of eight donors was supplied by these HLA-C-restricted clonotypes. Cumulative frequency of public TCR beta family members discriminated carriers of CMV infection plus the relevant HLA type in this cohort and an independent approximately 360-donor cohort.

Cut back by 5 bases and 6 bases, the V and J ends lie 12 bases apart. CDR1 is given as MNHEY and CDR2 as SVGAGI, both from the germline V gene. The CDR3, cysteine through phenylalanine, is 13 amino acids long. Only the CDR3 region is kept as DNA, spanning 39 bases read in frame from base 1. This receptor was identified in a human donor in good health (CMV status not recorded). Some clones in this sample may be carry-over from other donors' samples. The V gene is TRBV6-5 and the J gene is TRBJ2-3, with the D gene not confidently named. This specimen consisted of cultured CD8+ T cells from PBMCs, obtained from culture after CMV antigen stimulation. At the DNA level, the sequence is TGTGCCAGCAGTCCCATCCCTTTGGATACGCAGTATTTT. This yields the protein CASSPIPLDTQYF.